The 3 T cell receptor beta chains reported below all come from one sample, sequenced in a study of cytomegalovirus exposure and HLA in healthy donors. PCR employed 60 Vbeta and 13 Jbeta primers. This table comes from immunoSEQ multiplex PCR, and its TCRdb copy is limited to in-frame clones, with some not included. The sample yields roughly 100,000 clones, less than 80% seen once. The source material was PBMCs. These receptors came from a woman aged 40 to 50 in good health and CMV-seronegative.

The rearrangement joins TRBV28 to TRBJ1-2; D perhaps matches TRBD1 (5 bases). Trimming stripped 5 bases from V and 2 bases from J, with 9 bases between. This CDR3 comprises 13 residues. Germline loops: CDR1 MDHEN, CDR2 SYDVKM. CDR3 region: CASSLDRNYGYTF. In DNA, the CDR3 is TGTGCCAGCAGTCTCGACAGAAACTATGGCTACACCTTC.

The genes are TRBV13 and TRBJ2-2; 10 nucleotides agree with TRBD1. CDR1 PRHDT and CDR2 FYEKMQ come from the germline V gene (reference sequence). V dropped 3 bases and J dropped 5; count of bases not matched to a gene: 9. CDR3 length: 17 amino acids. The CDR3 DNA is TGTGCCAGCAGCTTTTTCGACAGGGGGCGGGGGACCGGGGAGCTGTTTTTT. It is translated as CASSFFDRGRGTGELFF.

A note on this clone: At one end, the junction sequence differs from germline, possibly due to a read error. This chain connects TRBV7-9 to TRBJ2-7, with D tentatively TRBD2 (6 bases). The CDR3 totals 14 residues. CDR1 and CDR2 from the germline V gene are SEHNR and FQNEAQ (reference sequence). CDR3 loop: CSSSLDGSSYEQYF. In DNA form, the CDR3 reads TGTTCCAGCAGCTTAGACGGGAGCTCCTACGAGCAGTACTTC.